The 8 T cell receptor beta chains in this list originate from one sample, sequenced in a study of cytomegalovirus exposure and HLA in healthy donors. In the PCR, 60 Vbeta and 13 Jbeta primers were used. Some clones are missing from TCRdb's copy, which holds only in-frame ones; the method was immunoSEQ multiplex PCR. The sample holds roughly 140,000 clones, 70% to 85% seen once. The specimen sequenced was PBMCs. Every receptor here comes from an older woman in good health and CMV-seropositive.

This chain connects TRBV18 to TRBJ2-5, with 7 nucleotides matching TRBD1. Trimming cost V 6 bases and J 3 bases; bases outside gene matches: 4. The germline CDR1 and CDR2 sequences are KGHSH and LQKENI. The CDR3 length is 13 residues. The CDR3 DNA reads TGTGCCAGCTCGCCCACAGGGGAAGAGACCCAGTACTTC. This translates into CASSPTGEETQYF.

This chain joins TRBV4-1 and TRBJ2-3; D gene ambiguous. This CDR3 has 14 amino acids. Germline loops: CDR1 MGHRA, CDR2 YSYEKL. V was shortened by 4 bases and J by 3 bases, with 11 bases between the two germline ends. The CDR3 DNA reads TGCGCCAGCAGCCTCCCCGGGTCGACAGATACGCAGTATTTT. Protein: CASSLPGSTDTQYF.

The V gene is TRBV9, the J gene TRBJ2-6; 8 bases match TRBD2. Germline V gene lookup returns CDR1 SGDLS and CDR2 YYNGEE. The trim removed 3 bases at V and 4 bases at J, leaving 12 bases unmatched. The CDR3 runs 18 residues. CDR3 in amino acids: CASSGPGLAGTGANVLTF. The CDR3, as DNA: TGTGCCAGCAGCGGCCCGGGGCTAGCGGGTACGGGGGCCAACGTCCTGACTTTC.

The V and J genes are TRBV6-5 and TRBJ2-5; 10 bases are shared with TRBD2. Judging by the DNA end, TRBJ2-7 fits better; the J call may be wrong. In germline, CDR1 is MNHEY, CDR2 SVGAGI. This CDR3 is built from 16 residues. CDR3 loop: CASSSPRSGRAYEQYF. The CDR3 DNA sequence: TGTGCCAGCAGTTCCCCGAGGAGCGGGAGGGCCTACGAGCAGTACTTC.

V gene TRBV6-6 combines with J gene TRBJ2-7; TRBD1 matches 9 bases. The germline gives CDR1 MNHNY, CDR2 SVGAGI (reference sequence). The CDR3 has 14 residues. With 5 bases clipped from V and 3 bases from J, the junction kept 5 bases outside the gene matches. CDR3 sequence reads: CASSPGQGNYEQYF. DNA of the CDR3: TGTGCCAGCAGTCCGGGACAGGGTAACTACGAGCAGTACTTC.

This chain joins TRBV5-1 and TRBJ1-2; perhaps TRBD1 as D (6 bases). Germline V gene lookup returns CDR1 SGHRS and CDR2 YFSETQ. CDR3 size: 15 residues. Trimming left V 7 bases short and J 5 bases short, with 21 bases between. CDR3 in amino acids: CASAPKDSGDYGYTF. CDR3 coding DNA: TGCGCCAGCGCTCCCAAGGACAGCGGAGATTATGGCTACACCTTC.

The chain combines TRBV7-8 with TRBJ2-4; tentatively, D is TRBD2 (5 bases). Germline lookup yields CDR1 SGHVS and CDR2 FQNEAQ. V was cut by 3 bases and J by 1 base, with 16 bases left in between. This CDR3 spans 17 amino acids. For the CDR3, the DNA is TGTGCCAGCAGCTTCGGGCGGGTAGGCACGGCCAAAAACATTCAGTACTTC. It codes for CASSFGRVGTAKNIQYF.

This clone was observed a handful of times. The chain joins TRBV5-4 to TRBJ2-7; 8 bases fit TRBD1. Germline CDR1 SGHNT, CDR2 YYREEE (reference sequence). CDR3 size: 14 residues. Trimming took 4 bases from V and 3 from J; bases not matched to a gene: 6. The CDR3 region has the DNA TGTGCCAGCAGCGTCGGACAGGGCCGCTACGAGCAGTACTTC. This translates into CASSVGQGRYEQYF.